The 31 T cell receptor beta chains presented below share a single source sample, sequenced in a study of T cell responses to AZD1222 COVID-19 vaccine. Produced via immunoSEQ multiplex PCR; TCRdb's table is partial and in-frame only. The table records 150,000 or so clones, more than 80% of them present only once. The source material was peripheral blood, sampled 28 days after the second dose of the MenACWY control vaccine. The receptors derive from an adult who received the MenACWY meningococcal vaccine as a control.

V and J are TRBV6-2 or TRBV6-3 and TRBJ2-3; TRBD2 matches at 9 bases. The V segment lost 0 bases and the J segment 6 bases; nucleotides outside the gene matches: 10. The CDR3 has 17 residues. Germline assignment: CDR1 MNHEY and CDR2 SVGEGT. The CDR3 coding sequence is TGTGCCAGCAGTTACTCTCGGACTAGCGAGACTCCCGATACGCAGTATTTT. Amino acid sequence: CASSYSRTSETPDTQYF.

The genes are TRBV7-9 and TRBJ2-1; 10 positions match TRBD1. Germline V gene sequence: CDR1 SEHNR, CDR2 FQNEAQ (reference sequence). Trimming took 6 bases from V and 5 from J; bases not matched to a gene: 1. This CDR3 region has 13 residues. Here the CDR3 DNA reads TGTGCCAGCAGGGACAGGGGGGACAATGAGCAGTTCTTC. It specifies CASRDRGDNEQFF.

This rearrangement joins TRBV15 to TRBJ2-2; D might be TRBD2 (7 bases). This CDR3 has 17 amino acids. Germline V lookup: CDR1 LNHNV, CDR2 YYDKDF (reference sequence). With 0 bases removed from V and 5 bases from J, the gap between germline ends came to 16 bases. CDR3 region: CATSRDVGRGGTGELFF. For the CDR3, the DNA is TGTGCCACCAGCAGAGATGTCGGCAGGGGAGGGACCGGGGAGCTGTTTTTT.

The rearrangement uses TRBV10-2 and TRBJ1-5; D possibly corresponds to TRBD1 (6 bases). CDR1 is WSHSY, CDR2 SAAADI, per germline. This CDR3 is built from 12 residues. Trimming took 6 bases from V and 7 from J, leaving 10 bases between them. The CDR3 protein is CASSPGDQPQHF. CDR3 coding DNA: TGCGCCAGCAGCCCAGGGGACCAGCCCCAGCATTTT.

CDR3 coding DNA: TGTGCCAGCAGCGTAGTCGGCGGGCTTAGCTCCTACGAGCAGTACTTC. It codes for CASSVVGGLSSYEQYF. This chain links TRBV7-2 with TRBJ2-7, with D possibly TRBD2 on 5 matching bases. V lost 5 bases to trimming and J lost 0 bases, with 17 bases between them. CDR1 is SGHTA and CDR2 is FQGNSA in the germline V gene. This CDR3 spans 16 amino acids.

A single count supports this clone. The chain uses TRBV19 and TRBJ1-1; D is uncertain. The V end lost 9 bases, the J end lost 0 bases, and 14 bases lay between the germline ends. This CDR3 has 14 residues. The germline gives CDR1 LNHDA, CDR2 SQIVND (reference sequence). CDR3: CASKQSTMNTEAFF. The DNA of the CDR3 is TGTGCCAGCAAACAATCTACCATGAACACTGAAGCTTTCTTT.

The CDR3 DNA reads TGCAGCGTCGGACAGGGGATTTACACTGAAGCTTTCTTT. It yields the protein CSVGQGIYTEAFF. The rearrangement joins TRBV29-1 to TRBJ1-1; the match to TRBD1 covers 9 bases. V dropped 6 bases and J dropped 3; count of bases not matched to a gene: 5. In germline, CDR1 is SQVTM, CDR2 ANQGSEA. This CDR3 is built from 13 residues.

The chain couples TRBV14 to TRBJ2-3; 7 nucleotides match TRBD1. CDR1 is SGHDN, CDR2 FVKESK, per germline. Trimming removed 0 bases from V and 1 base from J; junction bases left unmatched: 7. The CDR3 consists of 17 residues. CDR3 residues: CASSQEKYRGRTDTQYF. In nucleotides, the CDR3 is TGTGCCAGCAGCCAAGAAAAGTACAGGGGCCGCACAGATACGCAGTATTTT.

This clone has only one observation. The J gene is TRBJ2-4, the V gene TRBV7-2, with no clear D. The CDR3 has 12 amino acids. V was pared by 3 bases and J by 12 bases, with 12 bases between. The germline V gene has CDR1 SGHTA and CDR2 FQGNSA. CDR3 protein: CASSFEDGGQYF. The CDR3 bases are TGTGCCAGCAGCTTTGAAGACGGTGGTCAGTACTTC.

The V gene is TRBV15, the J gene TRBJ1-5, with D possibly being TRBD1 (5 bases). Deletions cut 0 bases from V and 7 bases from J, with 10 bases between. The germline CDR1 and CDR2 sequences are LNHNV and YYDKDF (reference sequence). CDR3 length: 14 amino acids. The CDR3 is CATSRDRQGQPQHF. CDR3 nucleotide sequence: TGTGCCACCAGCAGAGATAGGCAGGGACAGCCCCAGCATTTT.

The rearrangement links TRBV28 to TRBJ2-3, with 8 positions matching TRBD2. This CDR3 contains 16 residues. Germline loops: CDR1 MDHEN, CDR2 SYDVKM. V was pared by 5 bases and J by 5 bases, with 12 bases of the junction left unmatched. CDR3 protein: CASSPVVREAKDTQYF. Here the CDR3 DNA reads TGTGCCAGCAGTCCCGTAGTGCGGGAGGCCAAAGATACGCAGTATTTT.

The chain couples TRBV19 to TRBJ2-4; TRBD2 aligns across 7 bases. Per germline, CDR1 LNHDA and CDR2 SQIVND (reference sequence). Germline trimming cut 5 bases from V and 2 bases from J; bases unmatched to any gene: 9. CDR3 length: 16 amino acids. The CDR3 nucleotides are TGTGCCAGTAGTCCCCGGGAGGCTACGACCAAAAACATTCAGTACTTC. Protein sequence: CASSPREATTKNIQYF.

V gene TRBV4-3 combines with J gene TRBJ2-1; the match to TRBD2 covers 14 bases. The germline gives CDR1 LGHNA, CDR2 YSLEER. J was trimmed by 9 bases and V by 0 bases; bases with no gene match: 10. CDR3 length: 18 residues. CDR3 protein: CASSQDLSGLAGVGEQFF. The CDR3 nucleotides read TGCGCCAGCAGCCAAGATCTTTCGGGACTAGCGGGAGTTGGTGAGCAGTTCTTC.

The V call is TRBV30, the J call TRBJ1-4; unclear D gene. The V end was cut by 1 base, the J end by 5 bases, with 8 bases between. There are 13 residues in the CDR3. The germline gives CDR1 GTSNPN, CDR2 SVGIG (reference sequence). The CDR3 DNA is TGTGCCTGGAGTGGGCAGCAAAATGAAAAACTGTTTTTT. Residues: CAWSGQQNEKLFF.

This clone showed up just once. The chain links TRBV9 to TRBJ1-2; D uncertain. Trimming removed 4 bases at V and 3 bases at J, with 25 bases between. The CDR3 extends over 18 amino acids. The germline CDR1 and CDR2 sequences are SGDLS and YYNGEE. CDR3 nucleotides: TGTGCCAGCAGCCCCGCCCCGGAGGGAATTAAGGTTCACTATGGCTACACCTTC. Residues: CASSPAPEGIKVHYGYTF.

The V gene is TRBV12-3 or TRBV12-4, the J gene TRBJ2-7, with a possible D match to TRBD1 (5 bases). Trimming pared 4 bases from V and 3 bases from J, leaving 10 bases between. The CDR3 has 13 amino acids. CDR3 nucleotides: TGTGCCAGCAGTTCACACCAGGGCTACGAGCAGTACTTC. Translation: CASSSHQGYEQYF.

A few counts support this clone. The sample contains more than one DNA sequence encoding this CDR3. This sequence joins TRBV7-2 and TRBJ1-5; D is unresolved. The V end lost 6 bases, the J end lost 6 bases, and 12 bases lay between the germline ends. CDR3 size: 13 residues. The V gene's germline CDR1 is SGHTA and CDR2 FQGNSA. The CDR3 coding sequence is TGTGCCAGCAGTCTTGACGGAGGTCAGCCCCAGCATTTT. This codes for CASSLDGGQPQHF.

This clone came up once. This chain uses TRBV3-1 (or the pseudogene TRBV3-2) with TRBJ2-5; D possibly corresponds to TRBD2 (6 bases). V was cut by 4 bases and J by 5 bases, with 14 bases left in between. The germline CDR1 and CDR2 sequences are LGHDT and YNNKEL (reference sequence). The length of the CDR3 is 14 residues. CDR3 in amino acids: CASSPLSAGETQYF. DNA for the CDR3: TGTGCCAGCAGCCCATTATCTGCGGGGGAGACCCAGTACTTC.

V and J are TRBV27 and TRBJ2-7; 10 bases align to TRBD1. The CDR3 loop spans 15 amino acids. The trim removed 6 bases at V and 3 bases at J, leaving 8 bases unmatched. CDR1 and CDR2 from the germline V gene are MNHEY and SMNVEV (reference sequence). The CDR3 nucleotides are TGTGCCAGCAGCCGCCCCGGGACAGGGGTCTACGAGCAGTACTTC. Amino acids: CASSRPGTGVYEQYF.

V usage is TRBV5-4 and J usage is TRBJ1-2, with 7 bases identical to TRBD1. There are 13 residues in the CDR3. The trim removed 4 bases at V and 4 bases at J, leaving 4 bases unmatched. Germline-derived CDR1 and CDR2 are SGHNT and YYREEE (reference sequence). The CDR3 sequence: CASSAGQTYGYTF. The CDR3 DNA sequence: TGTGCCAGCAGCGCGGGACAGACCTATGGCTACACCTTC.

This chain links TRBV18 with TRBJ2-7; a possible D gene is TRBD2 (5 bases). V was cut by 0 bases and J by 3 bases, with 9 bases left in between. Germline V lookup: CDR1 KGHSH, CDR2 LQKENI. The CDR3 is 14 amino acids. In DNA form, the CDR3 reads TGTGCCAGCTCACCACCGAGGGCAGACTACGAGCAGTACTTC. Its protein product is CASSPPRADYEQYF. Full variable domain (outside the CDR3, taken from reference TRBV18 and TRBJ2-7): NAGVMQNPRHLVRRRGQEARLRCSPMKGHSHVYWYRQLPEEGLKFMVYLQKENIIDESGMPKERFSAEFPKEGPSILRIQQVVRGDSAAYFCASSPPRADYEQYFGPGTRLTVT.

The chain has TRBV6-5 and TRBJ1-1, with 8 nucleotides matching TRBD1. Trimming removed 5 bases from V and 0 bases from J; junction bases left unmatched: 5. CDR1 and CDR2 (germline): MNHEY, SVGAGI. The CDR3 is 15 residues long. The CDR3 DNA is TGTGCCAGCAGTAGACAGGGGACGATGAACACTGAAGCTTTCTTT. Its protein product is CASSRQGTMNTEAFF.

This clone was observed a single time. The chain links TRBV18 to TRBJ1-3; D is unresolved. Germline values: CDR1 KGHSH, CDR2 LQKENI. The V gene lost 3 bases and the J gene lost 4 bases, with 4 bases spanning the gap. This CDR3 contains 12 residues. CDR3 amino acids: CASSPPGNTIYF. CDR3 nucleotides: TGTGCCAGCTCACCTCCCGGAAACACCATATATTTT.

The CDR3 sequence is CASSPDRRVSYEQYF. For the CDR3, the DNA is TGTGCCAGCTCACCTGACAGGAGGGTATCCTACGAGCAGTACTTC. The chain links TRBV18 to TRBJ2-7; D may match TRBD1 or TRBD2 (6 bases each). V was trimmed by 3 bases and J by 1 base, leaving 13 bases between them. The V gene's germline CDR1 is KGHSH and CDR2 LQKENI. The CDR3 spans 15 residues.

The DNA for the CDR3 is TGTGCCAGCAGCTTGGGAGGGAGGACCCTTAATTCACCCCTCCACTTT. Its translation: CASSLGGRTLNSPLHF. This rearrangement joins TRBV5-4 to TRBJ1-6, with D unclear. The CDR3 length is 16 residues. V dropped 0 bases and J dropped 6 bases, with 13 bases sitting between them. CDR1 SGHNT and CDR2 YYREEE come from the germline V gene (reference sequence).

The chain employs TRBV28 and TRBJ2-5, with D unclear. V dropped 2 bases and J dropped 5 bases, with 9 bases sitting between them. This CDR3 has 13 amino acids. Germline V gives CDR1 MDHEN, CDR2 SYDVKM. CDR3 sequence reads: CASSLGVPETQYF. The CDR3 DNA is TGTGCCAGCAGTTTAGGGGTCCCGGAGACCCAGTACTTC.

This chain connects TRBV7-2 to TRBJ1-2, with 8 bases fitting TRBD1. Per the germline V gene, CDR1 is SGHTA and CDR2 is FQGNSA. The CDR3 is 13 residues long. The J segment lost 2 bases and the V segment lost 7 bases, leaving 3 bases of the junction unmatched. DNA for the CDR3: TGTGCCAGCAATACAGGGGGAAACTATGGCTACACCTTC. This translates into CASNTGGNYGYTF.

This chain uses TRBV28 with TRBJ1-6; TRBD1 matches at 7 bases. The germline CDR1 and CDR2 sequences are MDHEN and SYDVKM. After removal of 4 bases from V and 10 bases from J, the junction contained 10 bases not matched to a gene. CDR3 size: 15 residues. The CDR3 sequence: CASSYPRQGGSPLHF. CDR3 sequence (DNA): TGTGCCAGCAGTTACCCTCGACAGGGTGGATCACCCCTCCACTTT.

The chain carries TRBV18 and TRBJ1-5; no clear D gene. Germline CDR1 reads KGHSH; CDR2 reads LQKENI. V lost 3 bases and J 5 bases, leaving 11 bases between the germline ends. The CDR3 is 14 amino acids. CDR3 in amino acids: CASSPTRQDQPQHF. Written as DNA, the CDR3 is TGTGCCAGCTCACCCACCAGGCAAGATCAGCCCCAGCATTTT.

This clone was seen only a few times. This CDR3 reads CAIKGDYEQYF. As DNA, the CDR3 is TGTGCCATCAAAGGGGACTACGAGCAGTACTTC. The genes are TRBV10-3 and TRBJ2-7; weak D call: TRBD1 (5 bases). The CDR3 is 11 amino acids. V lost 7 bases, J lost 3 bases, and 7 bases lay in between. The germline V gene encodes CDR1 ENHRY and CDR2 SYGVKD.

This clone was observed a single time. The J gene is TRBJ2-5, the V gene TRBV28; D is possibly TRBD1 (6 bases). Trimming removed 6 bases at V and 4 bases at J, with 12 bases between. Germline CDR1 and CDR2: MDHEN and SYDVKM. CDR3 length equals 13 residues. DNA of the CDR3: TGTGCCAGCAGGTTGGGACAACTAGAGACCCAGTACTTC. Its translation is CASRLGQLETQYF. The variable domain in full, with the rest retrieved from reference TRBV28 and TRBJ2-5, is DVKVTQSSRYLVKRTGEKVFLECVQDMDHENMFWYRQDPGLGLRLIYFSYDVKMKEKGDIPEGYSVSREKKERFSLILESASTNQTSMYLCASRLGQLETQYFGPGTRLLVL.